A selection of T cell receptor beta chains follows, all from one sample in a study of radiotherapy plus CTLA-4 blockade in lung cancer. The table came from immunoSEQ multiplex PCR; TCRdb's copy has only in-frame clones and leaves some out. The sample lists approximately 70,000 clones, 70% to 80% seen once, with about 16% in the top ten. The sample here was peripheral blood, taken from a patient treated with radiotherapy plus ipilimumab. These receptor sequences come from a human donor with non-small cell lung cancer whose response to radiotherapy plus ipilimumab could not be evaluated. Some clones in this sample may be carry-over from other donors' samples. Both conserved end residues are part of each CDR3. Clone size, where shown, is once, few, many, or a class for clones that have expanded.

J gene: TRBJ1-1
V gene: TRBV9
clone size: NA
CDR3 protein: CASSPRVGAAPEAFF

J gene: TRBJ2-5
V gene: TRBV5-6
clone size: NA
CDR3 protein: CASSFTGGETQYF

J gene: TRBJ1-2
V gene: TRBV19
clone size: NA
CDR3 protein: CASRRQGFGGYTF

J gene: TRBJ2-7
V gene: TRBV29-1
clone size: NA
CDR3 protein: CSVAASGGTTYEQYF

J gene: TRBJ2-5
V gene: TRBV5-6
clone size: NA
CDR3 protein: CASSRFGRETQYF

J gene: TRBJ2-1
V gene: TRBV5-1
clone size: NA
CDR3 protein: CASSLRDNEQFF

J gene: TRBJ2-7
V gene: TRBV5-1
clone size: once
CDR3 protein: CASSFRGGTGTGSYEQYF

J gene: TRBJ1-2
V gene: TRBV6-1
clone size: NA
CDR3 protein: CASSGGTGNYGYTF

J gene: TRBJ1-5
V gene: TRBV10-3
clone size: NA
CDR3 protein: CAISEWGDGGNQPQHF

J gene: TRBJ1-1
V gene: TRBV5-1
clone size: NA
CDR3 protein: CASSLDGGGTEAFF

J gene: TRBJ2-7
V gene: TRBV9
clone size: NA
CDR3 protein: CASSPAGTDYEQYF

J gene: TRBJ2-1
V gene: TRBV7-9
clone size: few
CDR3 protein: CASSPRTSGGAYEQFF

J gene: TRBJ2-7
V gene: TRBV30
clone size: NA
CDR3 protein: CAWSVSNEQYF

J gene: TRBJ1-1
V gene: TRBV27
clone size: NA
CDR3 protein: CASSFRQVNTEAFF

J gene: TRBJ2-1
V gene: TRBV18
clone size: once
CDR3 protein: CASSLTRDTNEQFF